A selection of T cell receptor beta chains follows, all from one sample in a study of blood T cell repertoires in COVID-19. TCRdb's copy holds only in-frame clones and misses some; the assay was immunoSEQ multiplex PCR. Counted here are around 140,000 clones, over 70% occurring once; the ten biggest clones make up 2% to 2.5%. The sample comprised peripheral blood. These TCRs come from a man between 50 and 59 years old with active COVID-19. The CDR3 runs from the conserved cysteine through the conserved F or W. D genes are given only for firm matches. The size entry is marked missing in some rows and otherwise reads once, few, many or a size class.

NA	few	TRBV27	TRBJ1-2	CASSLTGIPRYGYTF	TGTGCCAGCAGCCTAACAGGGATACCTCGCTATGGCTACACCTTC
TRBD2	once	TRBV6-2/TRBV6-3	TRBJ2-1	CASSRGGAGEQFF	TGTGCCAGCAGTCGCGGGGGGGCGGGTGAGCAGTTCTTC
TRBD2	once	TRBV7-8	TRBJ2-7	CASSRGLAGGRYEQYF	TGTGCCAGCAGCAGAGGACTAGCGGGGGGCCGATACGAGCAGTACTTC
TRBD1	NA	TRBV18	TRBJ1-2	CASSQDRVGVYGYTF	TGTGCCAGCTCACAAGACAGGGTCGGAGTCTATGGCTACACCTTC
TRBD1	few	TRBV18	TRBJ1-5	CASSPETGYNQPQHF	TGTGCCAGCTCACCAGAGACAGGGTACAATCAGCCCCAGCATTTT
NA	NA	TRBV7-2	TRBJ2-3	CASSLLYTQYF	TGTGCCAGCAGCTTACTGTATACGCAGTATTTT
NA	NA	TRBV5-1	TRBJ2-3	CASSRDISSTDTQYF	TGCGCCAGCAGCCGAGACATTTCTAGCACAGATACGCAGTATTTT
NA	NA	TRBV29-1	TRBJ1-4	CSVDPGKLGEKLFF	TGCAGCGTTGACCCAGGGAAACTGGGGGAAAAACTGTTTTTT
NA	NA	TRBV9	TRBJ2-1	CASSAGQYNEQFF	TGTGCCAGCAGCGCTGGACAGTACAATGAGCAGTTCTTC
TRBD1	once	TRBV7-8	TRBJ2-5	CASSRDRMNQETQYF	TGTGCCAGCAGCCGGGACAGAATGAACCAAGAGACCCAGTACTTC
TRBD1	NA	TRBV7-9	TRBJ1-1	CASSLGDRGLNTEAFF	TGTGCCAGCAGCTTAGGGGACAGGGGATTAAACACTGAAGCTTTCTTT
NA	NA	TRBV7-3	TRBJ2-2	CASSRLRADDTGELFF	TGTGCCAGCAGCCGATTGAGGGCCGATGACACCGGGGAGCTGTTTTTT
TRBD2	NA	TRBV3-1/TRBV3-2	TRBJ2-5	CASSQESRFGTGGLETQYF	TGTGCCAGCAGCCAAGAAAGTCGGTTTGGGACGGGGGGGCTTGAGACCCAGTACTTC
TRBD2	NA	TRBV5-6	TRBJ2-7	CASSVWTSSWYEQYF	TGTGCCAGCAGCGTCTGGACTAGCTCGTGGTACGAGCAGTACTTC
TRBD1	NA	TRBV2	TRBJ1-6	CASSEWGQLNNSPLHF	TGTGCCAGCAGTGAGTGGGGACAGCTTAATAATTCACCCCTCCACTTT
NA	NA	TRBV21-1	TRBJ2-7	CASSRRTGYFPPSSYEQYF	TGTGCCAGCAGCAGAAGGACAGGGTATTTCCCCCCAAGCTCCTACGAGCAGTACTTC
NA	NA	TRBV29-1	TRBJ2-5	CSVSRTTLQETQYF	TGCAGCGTTTCCAGGACTACTCTACAAGAGACCCAGTACTTC
NA	NA	TRBV9	TRBJ2-6	CASSLEARGTGANVLTF	TGTGCCAGCAGCCTGGAGGCCAGGGGAACTGGGGCCAACGTCCTGACTTTC
NA	NA	TRBV11-2	TRBJ2-7	CASSLLRRTYEQYF	TGTGCCAGCTCCCTGCTGCGGAGAACCTACGAGCAGTACTTC
NA	NA	TRBV29-1	TRBJ1-2	CSVEQVPRYGYTF	TGCAGCGTTGAACAGGTCCCACGCTATGGCTACACCTTC
TRBD1	NA	TRBV9	TRBJ2-3	CASSSNRGSTDTQYF	TGTGCCAGCAGCTCCAACAGGGGAAGCACAGATACGCAGTATTTT
TRBD1	NA	TRBV5-5	TRBJ2-5	CASSWGQGESETQYF	TGTGCCAGCAGCTGGGGACAGGGGGAGAGTGAGACCCAGTACTTC
TRBD1	NA	TRBV7-2	TRBJ2-3	CASSQDRGQTDTQYF	TGTGCCAGCAGTCAGGACAGGGGGCAGACAGATACGCAGTATTTT
NA	NA	TRBV5-4	TRBJ2-7	CASSLVLGGPYEQYF	TGTGCCAGCAGCTTGGTATTAGGAGGACCCTACGAGCAGTACTTC
TRBD1	NA	TRBV25-1	TRBJ1-2	CASSDSRQGQSYGYTF	TGTGCCAGCAGTGACTCCCGACAGGGGCAATCATATGGCTACACCTTC
TRBD1	NA	TRBV3-1/TRBV3-2	TRBJ1-1	CASNTRKDRDTEAFF	TGTGCCAGCAACACCAGGAAGGACAGGGACACTGAAGCTTTCTTT
NA	NA	TRBV6-5	TRBJ1-6	CAANLKTDSPLHF	TGTGCCGCGAACCTGAAGACAGATTCACCCCTCCACTTT